The 23 T cell receptor beta chains reported below all come from one sample, sequenced in a study of blood T cell repertoires in COVID-19 (dated by TCRdb to 2018 to 2021). Library preparation used the immunoSEQ multiplex PCR assay. Held by TCRdb, this immuneACCESS table contains in-frame sequences only and omits some clones. Under half of the omission traces to an unresolved V gene where checked; the cause of the rest is unknown. In this sample the table shows 300,000 to 350,000 clones, about 90% of which occur a single time. Jointly, the top ten make up 3.5% to 4.5% of the sample. The sequenced sample was PBMCs or T cells enriched from blood (not recorded which). The origin of the receptors is a woman between 18 and 29 years old with acute COVID-19.

The table lists this clone with a count of one. The chain combines TRBV7-9 with TRBJ2-2; D perhaps matches TRBD1 (6 bases). CDR3 length: 16 amino acids. The ends were cut back, 5 bases at V and 1 base at J, with 14 bases in the middle. CDR1 is SEHNR, CDR2 FQNEAQ, per germline (reference sequence). The CDR3, as DNA: TGTGCCAGCAGCATTTCAGGGGAGTGGAACACCGGGGAGCTGTTTTTT. Residues: CASSISGEWNTGELFF.

V gene TRBV5-5 combines with J gene TRBJ1-4, with 7 bases fitting TRBD1. CDR1 is SGHKS and CDR2 is YYEKEE in the germline V gene (reference sequence). With V trimmed by 5 bases and J by 6 bases, 4 bases remained unmatched. This CDR3 contains 13 residues. The DNA of the CDR3 is TGTGCCAGCAGTTTCGGACAGGATGAAAAACTGTTTTTT. It encodes CASSFGQDEKLFF. Full variable domain (remainder filled in from reference TRBV5-5 and TRBJ1-4): DAGVTQSPTHLIKTRGQQVTLRCSPISGHKSVSWYQQVLGQGPQFIFQYYEKEERGRGNFPDRFSARQFPNYSSELNVNALLLGDSALYLCASSFGQDEKLFFGSGTQLSVL.

J is TRBJ1-5 and V is TRBV9; D perhaps matches TRBD1 (6 bases). The V gene lost 0 bases and the J gene lost 5 bases, with 12 bases spanning the gap. This CDR3 is 15 amino acids long. CDR1 SGDLS and CDR2 YYNGEE come from the germline V gene. The CDR3 DNA reads TGTGCCAGCAGCGTAGACGGGGGGGCAGATCAGCCCCAGCATTTT. Protein sequence: CASSVDGGADQPQHF. Combining the CDR3 with reference TRBV9 and TRBJ1-5 gives the whole variable domain DSGVTQTPKHLITATGQRVTLRCSPRSGDLSVYWYQQSLDQGLQFLIQYYNGEERAKGNILERFSAQQFPDLHSELNLSSLELGDSALYFCASSVDGGADQPQHFGDGTRLSIL.

This chain links TRBV9 with TRBJ1-1; maybe TRBD1 (5 bases). The CDR3 is 16 residues long. Looked up from germline, CDR1 is SGDLS and CDR2 is YYNGEE. The germline V and J ends were trimmed by 0 bases and 5 bases, with 17 bases remaining between them. The CDR3 bases are TGTGCCAGCAGCGTAGGTCCCGTAGACAGAGGTACTGAAGCTTTCTTT. Its translation: CASSVGPVDRGTEAFF.

With respect to this clone: Relative to the germline gene, one junction end is altered; a read error may explain this. This chain connects TRBV28 to TRBJ2-7; 9 positions agree with TRBD1. The CDR3 runs to 12 residues. The germline V gene encodes CDR1 MDHEN and CDR2 SYDVKM. Here the CDR3 reads CASTGTGLLWHF. DNA of the CDR3: TGTGCCAGCACCGGGACAGGGCTCCTTTGGCACTTC.

The chain carries TRBV28 and TRBJ1-2; the D is unclear. Trimming took off 3 bases at V and 4 bases at J, with 12 bases between the two ends. The CDR3 contains 14 residues. The V gene's germline CDR1 is MDHEN and CDR2 SYDVKM. CDR3 loop: CASSFDEGRYGYTF. CDR3 DNA: TGTGCCAGCAGTTTTGACGAGGGCCGCTATGGCTACACCTTC.

This clone is a singleton in its sample. This chain uses TRBV27 with TRBJ2-2; D is unclear. The CDR3 contains 11 residues. With 3 bases removed from V and 7 bases from J, the gap between germline ends came to 3 bases. The germline V gene encodes CDR1 MNHEY and CDR2 SMNVEV (reference sequence). DNA of the CDR3: TGTGCCAGCAGTTTTCACGGGGAGCTGTTTTTT. Translated: CASSFHGELFF.

The chain joins TRBV10-3 to TRBJ2-1; 10 bases are shared with TRBD2. Germline CDR1 reads ENHRY; CDR2 reads SYGVKD. The J segment lost 7 bases and the V segment lost 5 bases, leaving 14 bases of the junction unmatched. The CDR3 has 17 residues. The CDR3: CAISSTPTSGMGNEQFF. The CDR3 DNA is TGTGCCATCAGTTCGACCCCCACTAGCGGGATGGGAAATGAGCAGTTCTTC.

The chain employs TRBV30 and TRBJ2-3; 8 bases map to TRBD1. Looked up from germline, CDR1 is GTSNPN and CDR2 is SVGIG (reference sequence). V trimming: 2 bases; J trimming: 3 bases; junction bases outside the gene matches: 1. The CDR3 sequence is 13 residues long. The CDR3 protein is CAWSNRGTDTQYF. CDR3 nucleotides: TGTGCCTGGAGTAACAGGGGGACAGATACGCAGTATTTT. Full variable domain (missing parts from reference TRBV30 and TRBJ2-3): SQTIHQWPATLVQPVGSPLSLECTVEGTSNPNLYWYRQAAGRGLQLLFYSVGIGQISSEVPQNLSASRPQDRQFILSSKKLLLSDSGFYLCAWSNRGTDTQYFGPGTRLTVL.

The CDR3 sequence: CASSHGGDYEQYF. The CDR3 DNA sequence: TGTGCCAGCAGCCACGGGGGAGATTACGAGCAGTACTTC. The chain is built from TRBV27 and TRBJ2-7, with D tentatively TRBD2 (6 bases). The germline V gene encodes CDR1 MNHEY and CDR2 SMNVEV (reference sequence). Trimming took 6 bases from V and 4 from J, leaving 13 bases between them. CDR3 size: 13 residues.

The J gene is TRBJ2-3, the V gene TRBV2; TRBD1 matches at 8 bases. The CDR3 length is 17 residues. V was pared by 6 bases and J by 0 bases, with 11 bases of the junction left unmatched. Germline V gives CDR1 SNHLY, CDR2 FYNNEI. Written as DNA, the CDR3 is TGTGCCAGCAGCGGACAGGGCGTCGGCGGTAGCACAGATACGCAGTATTTT. It translates to CASSGQGVGGSTDTQYF.

The chain uses TRBV28 and TRBJ2-7; D is perhaps TRBD1 (5 bases). The V end was cut by 6 bases, the J end by 5 bases, with 14 bases between. The germline V gene has CDR1 MDHEN and CDR2 SYDVKM. The CDR3 is 13 amino acids. The CDR3 sequence is CASRPGHRHEQYF. As DNA, the CDR3 is TGTGCCAGCAGACCGGGCCACAGGCACGAGCAGTACTTC.

The rearrangement joins TRBV18 to TRBJ2-1; D is possibly TRBD1 (6 bases). Trimming took off 3 bases at V and 7 bases at J, with 7 bases between the two ends. Germline V CDR1 and CDR2: KGHSH, LQKENI. The CDR3 spans 12 residues. CDR3 region: CASSPTGNEQFF. Written as DNA, the CDR3 is TGTGCCAGCTCACCGACAGGAAATGAGCAGTTCTTC.

The V call is TRBV6-5, the J call TRBJ2-7; 7 bases are a match to TRBD2. This CDR3 spans 15 amino acids. V was pared by 2 bases and J by 0 bases, with 4 bases of the junction left unmatched. The germline gives CDR1 MNHEY, CDR2 SVGAGI. The CDR3 DNA sequence: TGTGCCAGCAGTTACGTCGCGGGGGACTCCTACGAGCAGTACTTC. Translating it yields CASSYVAGDSYEQYF.

This clone was counted once. The V and J genes are TRBV11-1 and TRBJ2-1, with TRBD2 identical over 11 bases. Losses at the gene ends were 1 base for V and 10 bases for J; bases not matched to a gene: 3. CDR3 length equals 14 residues. The V gene's germline CDR1 is SGHAT and CDR2 FQDESV (reference sequence). DNA for the CDR3: TGTGCCAGCAGCTTAGGACTAGCGGGAAACGAGCAGTTCTTC. It yields the protein CASSLGLAGNEQFF.

The chain joins TRBV5-4 to TRBJ2-7; tentative D call: TRBD1 (7 bases). The CDR3 is made up of 14 amino acids. Per germline, CDR1 SGHNT and CDR2 YYREEE (reference sequence). Deletions cut 4 bases from V and 3 bases from J, with 14 bases between. The CDR3 loop reads CASSIGGGGYEQYF. CDR3 sequence (DNA): TGTGCCAGCAGCATAGGAGGGGGCGGCTACGAGCAGTACTTC.

The V gene is TRBV28, the J gene TRBJ1-1; perhaps TRBD1 as D (5 bases). CDR1 is MDHEN, CDR2 SYDVKM, per germline. The CDR3 is 16 amino acids. V shed 1 base and J shed 1 base, with 13 bases lying between them. This CDR3 is CASSLYGGEANTEAFF. DNA for the CDR3: TGTGCCAGCAGTTTATATGGGGGGGAGGCGAACACTGAAGCTTTCTTT.

This clone showed up just a few times. The junction and the germline gene differ at one end; a read error may be behind it. The gene calls are TRBV7-7 and TRBJ2-3; D is unresolved. Per germline, CDR1 SSHAT and CDR2 FNYEAQ (reference sequence). The length of the CDR3 is 15 residues. Here the CDR3 reads CASSFSVLSTDTQYF. In DNA, the CDR3 is TGTGCTAGCAGCTTCAGCGTACTAAGCACAGATACGCAGTATTTT. Based on the CDR3 plus reference TRBV7-7 and TRBJ2-3, the full variable domain is GAGVSQSPRYKVTKRGQDVTLRCDPISSHATLYWYQQALGQGPEFLTYFNYEAQPDKSGLPSDRFSAERPEGSISTLTIQRTEQRDSAMYRCASSFSVLSTDTQYFGPGTRLTVL.

CDR3 sequence: CATSDSTGAYGYTF. The CDR3 DNA follows: TGTGCCACCAGTGATTCGACAGGGGCCTATGGCTACACCTTC. The chain joins TRBV24-1 to TRBJ1-2, with TRBD1 identical over 8 bases. The V segment lost 2 bases and the J segment 4 bases; nucleotides outside the gene matches: 2. The CDR3 has 14 residues. Germline V lookup: CDR1 KGHDR, CDR2 SFDVKD.

This clone counts as medium-sized (0.01 to 0.1%). The chain is built from TRBV27 and TRBJ1-1, with D hard to call. V dropped 2 bases and J dropped 4 bases, with 8 bases sitting between them. Germline CDR1 and CDR2: MNHEY and SMNVEV (reference sequence). This CDR3 spans 13 amino acids. The CDR3 nucleotides are TGTGCCAGCAGTTTAAAGGAGACCACTGAAGCTTTCTTT. Translated, it gives CASSLKETTEAFF.

The chain combines TRBV7-8 with TRBJ1-5, with D tentatively TRBD1 (6 bases). This CDR3 contains 17 residues. Germline CDR1 and CDR2: SGHVS and FQNEAQ. Trimming cost V 1 base and J 0 bases, with 13 bases left between them. The CDR3 loop is CASSLGQEVYSNQPQHF. For the CDR3, the DNA is TGTGCCAGCAGCTTAGGACAGGAGGTCTATAGCAATCAGCCCCAGCATTTT.

V usage is TRBV9 and J usage is TRBJ2-3; D is unclear. The CDR3 is 14 amino acids. V was pared by 3 bases and J by 3 bases, with 11 bases between. Germline values: CDR1 SGDLS, CDR2 YYNGEE. The CDR3 spells CASSGPFGTDTQYF. In nucleotides, the CDR3 is TGTGCCAGCAGCGGACCCTTCGGGACAGATACGCAGTATTTT.

This clone was seen a handful of times. The chain couples TRBV9 to TRBJ2-7; no clear D gene. Trimming pared 0 bases from V and 5 bases from J, leaving 15 bases between. This CDR3 is built from 15 residues. Germline assignment: CDR1 SGDLS and CDR2 YYNGEE. The CDR3, as DNA: TGTGCCAGCAGCGTAGAAGCCACGGGTCGGAACGAGCAGTACTTC. It translates to CASSVEATGRNEQYF. Filled out from reference TRBV9 and TRBJ2-7, the complete variable domain reads DSGVTQTPKHLITATGQRVTLRCSPRSGDLSVYWYQQSLDQGLQFLIQYYNGEERAKGNILERFSAQQFPDLHSELNLSSLELGDSALYFCASSVEATGRNEQYFGPGTRLTVT.